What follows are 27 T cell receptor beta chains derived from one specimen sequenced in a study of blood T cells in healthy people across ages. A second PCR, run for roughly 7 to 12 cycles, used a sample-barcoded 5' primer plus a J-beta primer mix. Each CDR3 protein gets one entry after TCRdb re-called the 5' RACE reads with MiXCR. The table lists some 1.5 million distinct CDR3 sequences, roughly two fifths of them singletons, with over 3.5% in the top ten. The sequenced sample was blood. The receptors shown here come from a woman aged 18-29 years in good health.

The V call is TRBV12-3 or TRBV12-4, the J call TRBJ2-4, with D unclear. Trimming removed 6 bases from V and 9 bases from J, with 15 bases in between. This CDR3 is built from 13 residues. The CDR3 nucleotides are TGTGCCAGCAGCCATGGTTCGCGAGGCATTCAGTACTTC. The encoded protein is CASSHGSRGIQYF.

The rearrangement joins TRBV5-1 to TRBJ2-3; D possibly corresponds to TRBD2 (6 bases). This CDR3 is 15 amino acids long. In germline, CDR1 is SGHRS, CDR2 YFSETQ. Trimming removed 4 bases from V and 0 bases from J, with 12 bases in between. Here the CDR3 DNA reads TGCGCCAGCAGCCGATTGGGGGGAAGCACAGATACGCAGTATTTT. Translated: CASSRLGGSTDTQYF.

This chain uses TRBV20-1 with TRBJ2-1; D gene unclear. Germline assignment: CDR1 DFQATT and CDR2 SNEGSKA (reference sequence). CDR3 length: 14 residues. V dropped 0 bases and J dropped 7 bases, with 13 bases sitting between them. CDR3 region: CSARDPAGTNEQFF. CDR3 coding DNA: TGCAGTGCTAGAGATCCGGCAGGTACTAATGAGCAGTTCTTC.

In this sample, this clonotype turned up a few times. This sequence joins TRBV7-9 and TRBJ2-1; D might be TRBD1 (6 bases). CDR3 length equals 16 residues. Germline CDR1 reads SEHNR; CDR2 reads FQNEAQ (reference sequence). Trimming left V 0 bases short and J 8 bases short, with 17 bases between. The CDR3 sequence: CASSLAFQQGGDEQFF. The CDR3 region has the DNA TGTGCCAGCAGCTTAGCGTTTCAACAGGGTGGGGATGAGCAGTTCTTC.

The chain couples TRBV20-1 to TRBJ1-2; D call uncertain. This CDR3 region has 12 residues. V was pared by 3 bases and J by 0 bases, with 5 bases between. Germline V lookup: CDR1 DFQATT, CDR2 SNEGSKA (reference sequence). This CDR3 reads CSASESNYGYTF. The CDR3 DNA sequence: TGCAGTGCTAGTGAGTCTAACTATGGCTACACCTTC.

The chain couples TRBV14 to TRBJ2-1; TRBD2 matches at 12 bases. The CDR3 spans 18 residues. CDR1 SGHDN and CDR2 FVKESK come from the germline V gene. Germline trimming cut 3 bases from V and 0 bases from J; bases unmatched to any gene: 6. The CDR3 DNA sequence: TGTGCCAGCAGCCACGGACTAGCGGGGAAAAGCTCCTACAATGAGCAGTTCTTC. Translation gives CASSHGLAGKSSYNEQFF.

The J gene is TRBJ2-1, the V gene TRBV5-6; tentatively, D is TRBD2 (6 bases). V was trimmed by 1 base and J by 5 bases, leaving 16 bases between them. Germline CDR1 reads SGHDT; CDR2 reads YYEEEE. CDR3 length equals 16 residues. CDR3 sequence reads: CASSLYGVSGNNEQFF. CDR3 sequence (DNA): TGTGCCAGCAGCTTGTATGGGGTTAGCGGCAACAATGAGCAGTTCTTC. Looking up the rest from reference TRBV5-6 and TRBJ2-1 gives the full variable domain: DAGVTQSPTHLIKTRGQQVTLRCSPKSGHDTVSWYQQALGQGPQFIFQYYEEEERQRGNFPDRFSGHQFPNYSSELNVNALLLGDSALYLCASSLYGVSGNNEQFFGPGTRLTVL.

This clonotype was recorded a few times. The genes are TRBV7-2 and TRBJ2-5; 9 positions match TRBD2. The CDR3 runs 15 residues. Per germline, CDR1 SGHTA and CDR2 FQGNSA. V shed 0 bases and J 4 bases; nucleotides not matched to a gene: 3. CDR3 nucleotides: TGTGCCAGCAGCTTAGCCCCACTAGCGGGAGAGACCCAGTACTTC. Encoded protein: CASSLAPLAGETQYF.

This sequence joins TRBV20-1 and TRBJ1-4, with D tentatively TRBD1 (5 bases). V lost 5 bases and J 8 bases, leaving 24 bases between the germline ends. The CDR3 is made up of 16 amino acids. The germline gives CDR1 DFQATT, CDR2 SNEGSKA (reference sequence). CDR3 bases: TGCAGTGCTCCCATATGGGGGAAGAACGGTCGGGAAAAACTGTTTTTT. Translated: CSAPIWGKNGREKLFF.

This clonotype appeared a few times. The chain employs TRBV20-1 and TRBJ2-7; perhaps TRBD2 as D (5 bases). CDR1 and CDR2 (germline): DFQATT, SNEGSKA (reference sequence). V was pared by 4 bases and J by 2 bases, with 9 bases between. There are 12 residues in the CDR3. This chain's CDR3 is CSATRGPYEQYF. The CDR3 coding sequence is TGCAGTGCTACCCGGGGTCCCTACGAGCAGTACTTC.

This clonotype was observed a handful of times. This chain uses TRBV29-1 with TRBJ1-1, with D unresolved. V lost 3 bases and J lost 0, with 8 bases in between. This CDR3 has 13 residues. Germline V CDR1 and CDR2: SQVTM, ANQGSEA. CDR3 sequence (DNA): TGCAGCGTTGAGCGACTCCTGAACACTGAAGCTTTCTTT. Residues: CSVERLLNTEAFF.

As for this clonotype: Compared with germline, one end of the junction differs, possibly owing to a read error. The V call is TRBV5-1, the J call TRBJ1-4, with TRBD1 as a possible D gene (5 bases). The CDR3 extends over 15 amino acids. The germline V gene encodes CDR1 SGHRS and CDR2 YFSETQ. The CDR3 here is CASRLAGATNEKLFF. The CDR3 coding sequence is TGCGCCAGCAGATTGGCGGGGGCAACTAATGAAAAACTGTTTTTT.

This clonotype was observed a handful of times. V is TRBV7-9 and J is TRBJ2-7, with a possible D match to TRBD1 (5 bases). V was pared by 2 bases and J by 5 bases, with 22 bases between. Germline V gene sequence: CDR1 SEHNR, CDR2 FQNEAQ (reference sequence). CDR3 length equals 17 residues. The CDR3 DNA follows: TGTGCCAGCAGCTTATGGGCCCTCTCTCAGGGTGTCCACGAGCAGTACTTC. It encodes CASSLWALSQGVHEQYF.

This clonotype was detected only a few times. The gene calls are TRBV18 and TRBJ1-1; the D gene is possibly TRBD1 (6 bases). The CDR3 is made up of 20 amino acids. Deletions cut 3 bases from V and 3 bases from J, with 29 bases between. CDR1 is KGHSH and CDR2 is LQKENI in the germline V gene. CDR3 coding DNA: TGTGCCAGCTCACCCCTTGGGGGGCCTAGTTTGGTGTTAGGGGACACTGAAGCTTTCTTT. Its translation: CASSPLGGPSLVLGDTEAFF.

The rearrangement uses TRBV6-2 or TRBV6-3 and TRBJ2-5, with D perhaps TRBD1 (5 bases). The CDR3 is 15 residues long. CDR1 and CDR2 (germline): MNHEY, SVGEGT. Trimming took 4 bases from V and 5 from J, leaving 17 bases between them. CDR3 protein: CASSSGQGGVETQYF. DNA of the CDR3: TGTGCCAGCAGTTCGGGTCAGGGTGGTGTGGAGACCCAGTACTTC.

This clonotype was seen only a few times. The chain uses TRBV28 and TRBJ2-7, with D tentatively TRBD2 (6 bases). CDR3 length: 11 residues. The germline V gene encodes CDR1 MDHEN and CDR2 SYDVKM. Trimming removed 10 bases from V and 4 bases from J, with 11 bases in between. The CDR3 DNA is TGTGCCACCCTCGGGGGTTACGAGCAGTACTTC. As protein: CATLGGYEQYF.

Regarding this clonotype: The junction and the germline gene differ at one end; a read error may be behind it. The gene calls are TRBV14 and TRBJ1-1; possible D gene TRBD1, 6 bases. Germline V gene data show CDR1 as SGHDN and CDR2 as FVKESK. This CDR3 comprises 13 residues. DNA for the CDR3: TGTGTCAGCAGCCAGGTGGGGGCTACTGAAGCTTTCTTT. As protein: CVSSQVGATEAFF.

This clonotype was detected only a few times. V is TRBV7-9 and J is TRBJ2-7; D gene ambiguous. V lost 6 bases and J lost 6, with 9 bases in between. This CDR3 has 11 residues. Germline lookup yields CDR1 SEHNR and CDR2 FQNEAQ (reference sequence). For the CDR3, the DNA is TGTGCCAGCAGTTCCTATTCCGAGCAGTACTTC. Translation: CASSSYSEQYF. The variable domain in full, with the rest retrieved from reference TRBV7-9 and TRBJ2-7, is DTGVSQNPRHKITKRGQNVTFRCDPISEHNRLYWYRQTLGQGPEFLTYFQNEAQLEKSRLLSDRFSAERPKGSFSTLEIQRTEQGDSAMYLCASSSYSEQYFGPGTRLTVT.

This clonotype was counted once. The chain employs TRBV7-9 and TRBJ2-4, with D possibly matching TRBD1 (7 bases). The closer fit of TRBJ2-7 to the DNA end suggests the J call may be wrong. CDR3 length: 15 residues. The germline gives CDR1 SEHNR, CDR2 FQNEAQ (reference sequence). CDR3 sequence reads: CASSLGCGTAYEQYF. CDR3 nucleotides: TGTGCCAGCAGCTTAGGGTGCGGGACAGCCTACGAGCAGTACTTC.

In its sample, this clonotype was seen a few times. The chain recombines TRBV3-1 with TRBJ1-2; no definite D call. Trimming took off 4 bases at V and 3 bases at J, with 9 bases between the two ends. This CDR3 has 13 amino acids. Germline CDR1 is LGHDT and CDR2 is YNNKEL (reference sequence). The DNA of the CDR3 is TGTGCCAGCAGCCGCGACACCCACTATGGCTACACCTTC. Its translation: CASSRDTHYGYTF. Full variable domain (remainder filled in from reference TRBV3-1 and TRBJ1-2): DTAVSQTPKYLVTQMGNDKSIKCEQNLGHDTMYWYKQDSKKFLKIMFSYNNKELIINETVPNRFSPKSPDKAHLNLHINSLELGDSAVYFCASSRDTHYGYTFGSGTRLTVV.

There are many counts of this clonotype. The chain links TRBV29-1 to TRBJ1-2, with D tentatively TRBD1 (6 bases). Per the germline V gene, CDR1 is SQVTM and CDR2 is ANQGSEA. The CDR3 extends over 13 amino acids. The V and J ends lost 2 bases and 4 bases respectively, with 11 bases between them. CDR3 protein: CSVEPKQGYGYTF. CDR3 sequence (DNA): TGCAGCGTTGAACCTAAACAGGGCTATGGCTACACCTTC. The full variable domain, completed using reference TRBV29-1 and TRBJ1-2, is SAVISQKPSRDICQRGTSLTIQCQVDSQVTMMFWYRQQPGQSLTLIATANQGSEATYESGFVIDKFPISRPNLTFSTLTVSNMSPEDSSIYLCSVEPKQGYGYTFGSGTRLTVV.

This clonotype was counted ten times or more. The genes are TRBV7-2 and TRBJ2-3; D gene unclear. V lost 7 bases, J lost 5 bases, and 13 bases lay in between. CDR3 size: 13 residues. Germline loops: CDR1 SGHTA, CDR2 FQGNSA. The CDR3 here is CASNLDWKDTQYF. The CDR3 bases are TGTGCCAGCAACCTAGACTGGAAAGATACGCAGTATTTT.

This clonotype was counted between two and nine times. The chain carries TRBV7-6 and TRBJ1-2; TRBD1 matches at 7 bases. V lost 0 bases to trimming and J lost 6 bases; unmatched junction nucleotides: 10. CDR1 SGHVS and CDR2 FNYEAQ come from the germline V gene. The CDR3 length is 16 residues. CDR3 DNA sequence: TGTGCCAGCAGCTTAGCGTACAACAGGGGAGGGGATGGCTACACCTTC. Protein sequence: CASSLAYNRGGDGYTF.

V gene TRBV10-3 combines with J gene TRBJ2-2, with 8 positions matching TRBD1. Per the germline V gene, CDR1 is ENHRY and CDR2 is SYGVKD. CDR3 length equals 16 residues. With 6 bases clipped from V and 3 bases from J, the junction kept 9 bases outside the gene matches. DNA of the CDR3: TGTGCCATCAGAGCTGGACAGGGTCGTGACACCGGGGAGCTGTTTTTT. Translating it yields CAIRAGQGRDTGELFF.

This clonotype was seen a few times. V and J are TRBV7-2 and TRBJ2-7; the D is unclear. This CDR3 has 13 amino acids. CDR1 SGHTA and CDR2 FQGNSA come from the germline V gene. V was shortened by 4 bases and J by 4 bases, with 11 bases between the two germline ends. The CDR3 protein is CASSSLLGYEQYF. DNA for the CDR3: TGTGCCAGCAGCTCCCTCTTAGGTTACGAGCAGTACTTC.

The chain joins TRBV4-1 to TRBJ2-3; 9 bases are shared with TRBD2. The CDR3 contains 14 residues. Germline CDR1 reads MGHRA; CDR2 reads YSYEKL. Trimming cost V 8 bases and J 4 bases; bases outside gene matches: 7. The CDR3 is CASGPGLASDTQYF. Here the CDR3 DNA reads TGCGCCAGCGGCCCAGGACTAGCGTCAGATACGCAGTATTTT.

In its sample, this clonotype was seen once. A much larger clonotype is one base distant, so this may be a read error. The CDR3 reads CASSLELAGPNEQFF. The CDR3 DNA reads TGTGCCAGCAGTTTAGAGCTAGCGGGCCCCAATGAGCAGTTCTTC. V is TRBV27 and J is TRBJ2-1, with 8 bases aligning to TRBD2. Germline V CDR1 and CDR2: MNHEY, SMNVEV (reference sequence). With V trimmed by 2 bases and J by 6 bases, 6 bases remained unmatched. The CDR3 contains 15 residues.